Reported below is one TCR beta chain. The data derive from a study of blood T cell repertoires in COVID-19. Study background: Researchers got acute and convalescent COVID-19 samples from the United States, Italy and Spain.

Sequencing used immunoSEQ multiplex PCR; TCRdb keeps in-frame clones, though not all of them. Among about 300,000 clones, 70% to 90% were seen once, and the ten largest hold around 6%. Two negative PCRs, clearance, or symptom resolution had been documented for recovered Cohort 3 donors. The specimen was PBMCs or T cells enriched from blood (not recorded which). The clonotype was recovered from a woman aged 30 to 39 who had recovered from COVID-19.

The CDR3 nucleotides are TGTGCCAGCAGCTTAACTGATACGCAGTATTTT. Encoded protein: CASSLTDTQYF. The V and J genes are TRBV7-9 and TRBJ2-3; no clear D. The CDR3 is 11 residues long. V gave up 2 bases and J gave up 6 bases, with 3 bases separating them. Germline assignment: CDR1 SEHNR and CDR2 FQNEAQ (reference sequence).